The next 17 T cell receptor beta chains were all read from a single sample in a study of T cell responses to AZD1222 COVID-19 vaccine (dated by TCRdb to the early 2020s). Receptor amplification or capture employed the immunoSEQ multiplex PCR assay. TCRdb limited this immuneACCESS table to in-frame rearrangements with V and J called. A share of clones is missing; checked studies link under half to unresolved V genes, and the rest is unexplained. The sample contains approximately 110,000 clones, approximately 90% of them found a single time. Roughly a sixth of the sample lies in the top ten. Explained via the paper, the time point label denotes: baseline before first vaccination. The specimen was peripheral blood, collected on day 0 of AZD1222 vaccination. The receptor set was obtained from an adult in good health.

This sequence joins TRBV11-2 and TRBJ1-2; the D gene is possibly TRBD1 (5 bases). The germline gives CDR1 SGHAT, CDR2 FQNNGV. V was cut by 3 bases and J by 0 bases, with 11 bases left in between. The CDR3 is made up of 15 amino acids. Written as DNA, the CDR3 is TGTGCCAGCAGCTTTCCAGGGAGGCCTAACTATGGCTACACCTTC. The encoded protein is CASSFPGRPNYGYTF.

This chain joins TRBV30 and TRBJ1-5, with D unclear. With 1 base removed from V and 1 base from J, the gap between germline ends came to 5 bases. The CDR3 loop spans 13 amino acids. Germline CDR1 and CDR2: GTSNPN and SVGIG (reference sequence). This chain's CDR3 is CAWSGLSNQPQHF. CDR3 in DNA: TGTGCCTGGAGTGGCTTAAGCAATCAGCCCCAGCATTTT.

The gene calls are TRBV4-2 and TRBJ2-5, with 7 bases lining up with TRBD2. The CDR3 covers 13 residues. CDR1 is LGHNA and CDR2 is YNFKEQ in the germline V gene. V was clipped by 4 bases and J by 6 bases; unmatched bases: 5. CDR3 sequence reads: CASSPGRGQTQYF. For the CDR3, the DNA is TGTGCCAGCAGCCCAGGGAGGGGACAGACCCAGTACTTC.

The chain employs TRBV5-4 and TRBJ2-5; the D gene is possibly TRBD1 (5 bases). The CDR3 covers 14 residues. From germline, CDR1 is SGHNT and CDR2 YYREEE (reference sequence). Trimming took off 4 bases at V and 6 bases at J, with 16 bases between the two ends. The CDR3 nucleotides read TGTGCCAGCAGCGTGGACACGGTCGTACAGACCCAGTACTTC. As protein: CASSVDTVVQTQYF.

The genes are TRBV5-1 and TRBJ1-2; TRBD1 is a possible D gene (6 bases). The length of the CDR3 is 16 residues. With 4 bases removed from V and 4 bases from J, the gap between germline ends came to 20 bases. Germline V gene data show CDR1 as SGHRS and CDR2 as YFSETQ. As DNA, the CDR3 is TGCGCCAGCAGCACCCGTGTGGGGGGCTACAGCTATGGCTACACCTTC. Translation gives CASSTRVGGYSYGYTF.

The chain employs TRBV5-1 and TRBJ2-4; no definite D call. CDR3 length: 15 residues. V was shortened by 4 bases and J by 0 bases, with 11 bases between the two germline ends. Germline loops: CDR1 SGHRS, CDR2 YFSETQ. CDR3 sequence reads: CASSPERIAKNIQYF. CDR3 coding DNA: TGCGCCAGCAGCCCGGAAAGGATAGCCAAAAACATTCAGTACTTC.

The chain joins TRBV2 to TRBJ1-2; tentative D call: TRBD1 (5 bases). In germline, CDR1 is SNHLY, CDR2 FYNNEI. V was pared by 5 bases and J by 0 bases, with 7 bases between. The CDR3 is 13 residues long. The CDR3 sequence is CASSRQTNYGYTF. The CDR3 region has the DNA TGTGCCAGCAGTCGACAGACTAACTATGGCTACACCTTC.

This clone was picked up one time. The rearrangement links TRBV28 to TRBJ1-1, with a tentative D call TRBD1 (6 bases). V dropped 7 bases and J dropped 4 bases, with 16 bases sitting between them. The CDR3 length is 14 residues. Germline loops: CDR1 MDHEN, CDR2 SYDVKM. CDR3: CASTRPGQTTEAFF. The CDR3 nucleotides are TGTGCCAGCACCAGACCCGGACAGACCACTGAAGCTTTCTTT.

CDR3 protein: CASSLYLGGVEKLFF. The CDR3 DNA reads TGTGCCAGCAGCTTATACTTAGGGGGAGTGGAAAAACTGTTTTTT. The chain links TRBV7-2 to TRBJ1-4; TRBD1 might be the D (6 bases). The CDR3 has 15 amino acids. The V gene's germline CDR1 is SGHTA and CDR2 FQGNSA. V gave up 2 bases and J gave up 8 bases, with 15 bases separating them.

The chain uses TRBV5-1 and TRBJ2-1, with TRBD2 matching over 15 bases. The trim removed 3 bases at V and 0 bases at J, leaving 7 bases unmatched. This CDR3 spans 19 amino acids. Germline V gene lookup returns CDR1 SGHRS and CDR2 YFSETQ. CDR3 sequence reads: CASSWGLAGGRSSYNEQFF. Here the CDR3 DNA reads TGCGCCAGCAGCTGGGGACTAGCGGGAGGACGGAGCTCCTACAATGAGCAGTTCTTC.

This CDR3 is CASSPKGLAGEQQFF. The CDR3 nucleotides are TGTGCCAGCTCACCTAAGGGACTAGCGGGGGAACAGCAGTTCTTC. The rearrangement links TRBV18 to TRBJ2-1; 14 bases line up with TRBD2. The CDR3 covers 15 residues. The germline V gene encodes CDR1 KGHSH and CDR2 LQKENI. With V trimmed by 3 bases and J by 11 bases, 6 bases remained unmatched.

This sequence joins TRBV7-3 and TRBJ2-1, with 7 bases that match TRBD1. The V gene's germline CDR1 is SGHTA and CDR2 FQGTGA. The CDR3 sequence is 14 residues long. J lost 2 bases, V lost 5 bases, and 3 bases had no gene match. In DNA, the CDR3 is TGTGCCAGCAGCCCAGGGGGTACCTACAATGAGCAGTTCTTC. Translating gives CASSPGGTYNEQFF. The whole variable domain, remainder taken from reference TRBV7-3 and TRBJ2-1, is GAGVSQTPSNKVTEKGKYVELRCDPISGHTALYWYRQSLGQGPEFLIYFQGTGAADDSGLPNDRFFAVRPEGSVSTLKIQRTERGDSAVYLCASSPGGTYNEQFFGPGTRLTVL.

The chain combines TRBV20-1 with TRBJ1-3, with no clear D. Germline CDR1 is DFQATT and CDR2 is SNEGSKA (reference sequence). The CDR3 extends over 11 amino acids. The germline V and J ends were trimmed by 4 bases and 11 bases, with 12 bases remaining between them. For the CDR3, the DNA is TGCAGTGCTATCAGAAATAACGCCATATATTTT. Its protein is CSAIRNNAIYF.

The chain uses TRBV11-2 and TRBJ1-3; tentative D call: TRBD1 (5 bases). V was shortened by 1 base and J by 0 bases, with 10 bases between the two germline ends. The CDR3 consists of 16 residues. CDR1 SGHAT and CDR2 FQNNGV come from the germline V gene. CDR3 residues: CASSLAGAASGNTIYF. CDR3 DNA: TGTGCCAGCAGCTTAGCCGGGGCAGCCTCTGGAAACACCATATATTTT.

CDR3 residues: CASSLGAGKAGELFF. The CDR3 bases are TGTGCCAGCAGCTTGGGGGCAGGGAAGGCCGGGGAGCTGTTTTTT. The gene calls are TRBV7-7 and TRBJ2-2, with D tentatively TRBD1 (6 bases). The CDR3 contains 15 residues. Germline CDR1 SSHAT, CDR2 FNYEAQ (reference sequence). V was trimmed by 3 bases and J by 6 bases, leaving 14 bases between them.

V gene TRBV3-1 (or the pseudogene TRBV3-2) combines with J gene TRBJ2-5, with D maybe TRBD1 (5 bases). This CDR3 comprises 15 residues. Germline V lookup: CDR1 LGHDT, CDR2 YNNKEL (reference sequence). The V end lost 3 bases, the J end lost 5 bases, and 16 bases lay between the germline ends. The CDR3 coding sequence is TGTGCCAGCAGCCAGGGGCAGGGTGGATTTGAGACCCAGTACTTC. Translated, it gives CASSQGQGGFETQYF.

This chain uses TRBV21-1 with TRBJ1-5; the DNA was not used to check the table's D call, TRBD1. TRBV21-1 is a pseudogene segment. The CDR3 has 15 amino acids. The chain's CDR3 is CASSKAGGGNQPQHF. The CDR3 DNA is TGTGCCAGCAGCAAAGCAGGGGGCGGCAATCAGCCCCAGCATTTT.